The clone carrying this T cell receptor beta chain has a handful of counts. In the authors' workflow: Counts of nucleated cells, estimated from reference gene primer amplification, were obtained. The method was immunoSEQ multiplex PCR; TCRdb's version includes in-frame clones alone and lacks a portion of them. Clone size and V and J calls were adopted from that table, with D and trimming inferred from the DNA. The profile shows some 400,000 clones, around 87% of them singletons. The record originates from a study of blood T cell repertoires in COVID-19. Study at large: The cDNA or gDNA used as material had been derived from T cells, B-cell-depleted T cells, or PBMCs.

The CDR3 is 14 amino acids. Germline V CDR1 and CDR2: MDHEN, SYDVKM. J was trimmed by 2 bases and V by 6 bases; bases with no gene match: 5. Recruitment covered roughly 24 US areas and drew participants whose ages spanned roughly 18 to 90 years. Cohorts were based on clinical histories the participants reported. V gene TRBV28 combines with J gene TRBJ2-3; 7 bases match TRBD1. The receptor was derived from a man younger than 40 who had recovered from COVID-19. Input material: PBMCs or T cells enriched from blood (not recorded which). For the CDR3, the DNA is TGTGCCAGCAGCCGAACAGGGGCCACAGATACGCAGTATTTT. Translated: CASSRTGATDTQYF. Looking up the rest from reference TRBV28 and TRBJ2-3 gives the full variable domain: DVKVTQSSRYLVKRTGEKVFLECVQDMDHENMFWYRQDPGLGLRLIYFSYDVKMKEKGDIPEGYSVSREKKERFSLILESASTNQTSMYLCASSRTGATDTQYFGPGTRLTVL.